This T cell receptor (beta chain) appears in the sequencing data of a study of T-cell reconstitution after alpha-beta-depleted transplantation in children. Preparing the TCRbeta library involved the use of unique molecular identifiers. TCRdb recomputed calls from the PCR reads with MiXCR, one row per CDR3 protein. The profile shows 800,000 to 1,000,000 distinct CDR3 sequences, about 29% of them singletons. The germline V gene encodes CDR1 LGHNA and CDR2 YNFKEQ. Trimming stripped 0 bases from V and 0 bases from J, with 15 bases between. The CDR3 runs to 17 residues. V usage is TRBV4-2 and J usage is TRBJ2-7; D not certain. Specimen: PBMCs, mostly from graft donor cells, collected 360 days after TCRalphabeta/CD19-depleted stem cell transplant. This sequence was found in a boy younger than two who had a stem cell transplant for SCID, so the T cells may come from the graft donor. CDR3 in DNA: TGTGCCAGCAGCCAAGATCTCGTCGGCACCGTCTCCTACGAGCAGTACTTC. This encodes CASSQDLVGTVSYEQYF.